The 8 T cell receptor beta chains given below trace back to one sample, sequenced in a study of response to subunit inactivated influenza vaccine. A single record per CDR3 protein comes from TCRdb applying MiXCR to the RT-PCR reads. Among a few hundred thousand distinct CDR3 sequences listed, less than 25% were seen once. Sequences were derived from PBMCs from blood, sampled less than 22 months after vaccination. The receptors were gathered from a man between 50 and 69 years old who received an inactivated influenza vaccine.

The table lists this clonotype with a few counts. This chain connects TRBV6-2 or TRBV6-3 to TRBJ1-2, with no clear D. This CDR3 has 14 amino acids. Germline V CDR1 and CDR2: MNHEY, SVGEGT. The V end was cut by 2 bases, the J end by 8 bases, with 15 bases between. CDR3 sequence: CASSYDAATRGYTF. CDR3 DNA sequence: TGTGCCAGCAGTTACGACGCAGCCACAAGAGGCTACACCTTC.

This clonotype appeared a few times. The gene calls are TRBV15 and TRBJ2-3; no clear D. Trimming removed 0 bases at V and 2 bases at J, with 9 bases between. Looked up from germline, CDR1 is LNHNV and CDR2 is YYDKDF (reference sequence). This CDR3 region has 15 residues. In DNA, the CDR3 is TGTGCCACCAGCAGAGACGGACGGACCACAGATACGCAGTATTTT. This translates into CATSRDGRTTDTQYF.

This clonotype has only a few counts. This sequence joins TRBV7-6 and TRBJ2-1; a possible D gene is TRBD2 (5 bases). Trimming shortened V by 2 bases and J by 0 bases, and 20 bases separated the two germline ends. The CDR3 loop spans 19 amino acids. Per germline, CDR1 SGHVS and CDR2 FNYEAQ. The DNA of the CDR3 is TGTGCCAGCAGCTTATCGTCCCTGTTTGGGGAGAGCTCCTACAATGAGCAGTTCTTC. This gives the protein CASSLSSLFGESSYNEQFF.

The chain couples TRBV11-2 to TRBJ2-7; 7 nucleotides match TRBD2. Germline lookup yields CDR1 SGHAT and CDR2 FQNNGV. The V segment lost 1 base and the J segment 4 bases; nucleotides outside the gene matches: 4. The CDR3 is 14 amino acids. This CDR3 is CASSLGASGYEQYF. CDR3 DNA sequence: TGTGCCAGCAGCTTAGGGGCTAGCGGTTACGAGCAGTACTTC.

Turning to this clonotype: The junction shows a germline mismatch at one end, possibly a read error. The genes are TRBV7-7 and TRBJ2-5, with D possibly TRBD1 on 5 matching bases. The CDR3 is 15 residues long. Germline CDR1 is SSHAT and CDR2 is FNYEAQ (reference sequence). The CDR3 DNA sequence: TGTGCTAGCAGCTCAGTGGGGCCTCCGCAAGAGACCCAGTACTTC. Amino acids: CASSSVGPPQETQYF.

The chain carries TRBV20-1 and TRBJ2-7; possible D gene TRBD2, 5 bases. Looked up from germline, CDR1 is DFQATT and CDR2 is SNEGSKA (reference sequence). V was trimmed by 0 bases and J by 1 base, leaving 19 bases between them. This CDR3 contains 17 residues. The CDR3 DNA reads as TGCAGTGCTAGAGATTTGGCTATAGCGCCGGGTTCCTACGAGCAGTACTTC. This codes for CSARDLAIAPGSYEQYF.

The sample holds a few counts of this clonotype. This chain connects TRBV5-1 to TRBJ2-3, with 7 nucleotides matching TRBD1. The CDR3 runs 14 residues. V dropped 3 bases and J dropped 4; count of bases not matched to a gene: 5. Germline CDR1 is SGHRS and CDR2 is YFSETQ. The CDR3, as DNA: TGCGCCAGCAGCTCAAACAGGGGACCAGATACGCAGTATTTT. Encoded protein: CASSSNRGPDTQYF.

This clonotype was counted only a few times. The rearrangement joins TRBV5-1 to TRBJ1-1; 8 bases fit TRBD1. With 7 bases clipped from V and 5 bases from J, the junction kept 7 bases outside the gene matches. Germline loops: CDR1 SGHRS, CDR2 YFSETQ. This CDR3 spans 13 amino acids. The CDR3: CASGGQGGTEAFF. The CDR3 DNA reads TGCGCCAGCGGAGGACAGGGTGGAACTGAAGCTTTCTTT.